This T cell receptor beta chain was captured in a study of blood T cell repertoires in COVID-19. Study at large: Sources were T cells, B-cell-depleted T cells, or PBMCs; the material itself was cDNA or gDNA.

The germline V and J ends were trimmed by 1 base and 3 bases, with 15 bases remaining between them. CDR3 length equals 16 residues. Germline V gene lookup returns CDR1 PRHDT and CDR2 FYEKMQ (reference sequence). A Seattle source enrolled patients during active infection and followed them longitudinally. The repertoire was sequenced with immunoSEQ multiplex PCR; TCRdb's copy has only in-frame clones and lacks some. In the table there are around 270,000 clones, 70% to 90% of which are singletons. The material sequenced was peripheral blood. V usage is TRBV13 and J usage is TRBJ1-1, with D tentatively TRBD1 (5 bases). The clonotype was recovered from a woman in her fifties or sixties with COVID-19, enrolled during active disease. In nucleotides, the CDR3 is TGTGCCAGCAGCTTAGATTGGCAGGGTAAAGACACTGAAGCTTTCTTT. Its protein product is CASSLDWQGKDTEAFF.